These T cell receptor beta chains were read from a single sample in a study of T-cell memory formation after mild COVID-19. TCRdb analysed the 5' RACE reads with MiXCR anew, one entry per CDR3 protein. The table records more than 200,000 distinct CDR3 sequences, about 17% of them present only once. The sequencing input was PBMCs or a T cell subset sorted from them (not recorded which). The source is a man younger than 35 who had mild COVID-19 (a few samples of this study predate the infection). Cell type and time point are not known. Each CDR3 is given with its conserved first and last residue. The D gene is left open where the match is weak. Clone size appears in some rows only: once, few, many, or a class for an expanded clone.

v_call: TRBV4-2
clone_size: few
d_call: TRBD1
j_call: TRBJ2-3
cdr3_nt: TGTGCCAGCAGCCAAGATCGCCCGGACAGGGGGCTGGGAGATACGCAGTATTTT
cdr3_aa: CASSQDRPDRGLGDTQYF

v_call: TRBV5-1
clone_size: many
d_call: .
j_call: TRBJ1-1
cdr3_nt: TGCGCCAGCAGCCCGCTATCTGGAGGGGTCACTGAAGCTTTCTTT
cdr3_aa: CASSPLSGGVTEAFF

v_call: TRBV5-1
clone_size: many
d_call: TRBD2
j_call: TRBJ2-1
cdr3_nt: TGCGCCAGCAGCTTGTCCCTAGCGGGGGGTGCGAATGAGCAGTTCTTC
cdr3_aa: CASSLSLAGGANEQFF

v_call: TRBV20-1
clone_size: .
d_call: .
j_call: TRBJ2-1
cdr3_nt: TGCAGTGCCCGGGCTCAGACCTACTCCCAGTTCTTC
cdr3_aa: CSARAQTYSQFF

v_call: TRBV20-1
clone_size: .
d_call: .
j_call: TRBJ1-1
cdr3_nt: TGCAGTGCTAGACAGTTAATGCTCGGCAGGGACACTGAAGCTTTCTTT
cdr3_aa: CSARQLMLGRDTEAFF

v_call: TRBV5-1
clone_size: few
d_call: TRBD2
j_call: TRBJ2-3
cdr3_nt: TGCGCCAGCAGCTTGGCCGCGAGCGGGGGGACAGATACGCAGTATTTT
cdr3_aa: CASSLAASGGTDTQYF

v_call: TRBV6-1
clone_size: once
d_call: .
j_call: TRBJ1-1
cdr3_nt: TGTGCCAGCAGTGGGGGGGGCACTGAAGCTTTCTTT
cdr3_aa: CASSGGGTEAFF

v_call: TRBV6-2/TRBV6-3
clone_size: .
d_call: TRBD2
j_call: TRBJ2-1
cdr3_nt: TGTGCCAGCAGGGAGGACGTACCGGGGGGGAGTGAGCAGTTCTTC
cdr3_aa: CASREDVPGGSEQFF

v_call: TRBV7-9
clone_size: .
d_call: TRBD1
j_call: TRBJ1-1
cdr3_nt: TGTGCCAGCAGCCGAGATTCCGGGACAGCTAACACTGAAGCTTTCTTT
cdr3_aa: CASSRDSGTANTEAFF

v_call: TRBV6-1
clone_size: .
d_call: TRBD1
j_call: TRBJ1-2
cdr3_nt: TGTGCCAGCAGTGTAAGGACAGGTTATGGCTACACCTTC
cdr3_aa: CASSVRTGYGYTF

v_call: TRBV30
clone_size: .
d_call: .
j_call: TRBJ1-2
cdr3_nt: TGTGCCTGGACGGGGCCTAACTATGGCTACACCTTC
cdr3_aa: CAWTGPNYGYTF

v_call: TRBV5-1
clone_size: .
d_call: .
j_call: TRBJ2-3
cdr3_nt: TGCGCCAGCTCTGGGAGAACGACAGGCCGCACAGATACGCAGTATTTT
cdr3_aa: CASSGRTTGRTDTQYF

v_call: TRBV7-2
clone_size: few
d_call: .
j_call: TRBJ2-1
cdr3_nt: TGTGCCAGCAGCTATCAGGGAAGGGGTGAGCAGTTCTTC
cdr3_aa: CASSYQGRGEQFF

v_call: TRBV7-2
clone_size: .
d_call: TRBD2
j_call: TRBJ2-3
cdr3_nt: TGTGCCAGCAGCTCTCAGCGGGGGTGGAGCACAGATACGCAGTATTTT
cdr3_aa: CASSSQRGWSTDTQYF

v_call: TRBV7-2
clone_size: once
d_call: .
j_call: TRBJ2-2
cdr3_nt: TGTGCCAGCAGCTCGGTACACTGGGGCACCGGGGAGCTGTTTTTT
cdr3_aa: CASSSVHWGTGELFF

v_call: TRBV7-6
clone_size: few
d_call: .
j_call: TRBJ2-7
cdr3_nt: TGTGCCAGCAGCCCTGTTGGGGAATTCCTGTACTTC
cdr3_aa: CASSPVGEFLYF

v_call: TRBV20-1
clone_size: once
d_call: .
j_call: TRBJ1-1
cdr3_nt: TGCAGTGCTAGAGATTGGGCCGAAAACACTGAAGCTTTCTTT
cdr3_aa: CSARDWAENTEAFF

v_call: TRBV4-3
clone_size: .
d_call: TRBD2
j_call: TRBJ2-1
cdr3_nt: TGCGCCAGCAGCTTGGGACTAGCGGCCAATGAGCAGTTCTTC
cdr3_aa: CASSLGLAANEQFF

v_call: TRBV5-5
clone_size: .
d_call: TRBD1
j_call: TRBJ2-7
cdr3_nt: TGTGCCAGCAGCTCTACCGGGACAGGGGATGAGCAGTACTTC
cdr3_aa: CASSSTGTGDEQYF

v_call: TRBV15
clone_size: .
d_call: .
j_call: TRBJ1-1
cdr3_nt: TGTGCCACCAGCAGAGGGGGAGGGGGTAACCCTGAAGCTTTCTTT
cdr3_aa: CATSRGGGGNPEAFF

v_call: TRBV13
clone_size: .
d_call: .
j_call: TRBJ2-3
cdr3_nt: TGTGCCAGCAGCTTAGACCCCTGGGCCGGCACAGATACGCAGTATTTT
cdr3_aa: CASSLDPWAGTDTQYF

v_call: TRBV6-6
clone_size: few
d_call: TRBD1
j_call: TRBJ2-1
cdr3_nt: TGTGCCAGCAGTTACCCCAACAGGGGCGCCTACAATGAGCAGTTCTTC
cdr3_aa: CASSYPNRGAYNEQFF

v_call: TRBV5-1
clone_size: .
d_call: .
j_call: TRBJ1-2
cdr3_nt: TGCGCCAGCAGCGCCGCTGGGGGGCAGGATCATGGCTACACCTTC
cdr3_aa: CASSAAGGQDHGYTF

v_call: TRBV20-1
clone_size: .
d_call: .
j_call: TRBJ2-1
cdr3_nt: TGCAGTGCTAGAGGGATGGCGTGGAATGAGCAGTTCTTC
cdr3_aa: CSARGMAWNEQFF

v_call: TRBV27
clone_size: few
d_call: .
j_call: TRBJ2-3
cdr3_nt: TGTGCCAGCAAAAGGAACAGGGATGTGGGCACAGATACGCAGTATTTT
cdr3_aa: CASKRNRDVGTDTQYF

v_call: TRBV6-5
clone_size: many
d_call: .
j_call: TRBJ1-3
cdr3_nt: TGTGCCAGCAGTTACGGAGGTTCTGGAAACACCATATATTTT
cdr3_aa: CASSYGGSGNTIYF

v_call: TRBV7-2
clone_size: few
d_call: TRBD2
j_call: TRBJ2-3
cdr3_nt: TGTGCCAGCAGCTCCGGGACTAGCGGGGCGCTGGATACGCAGTATTTT
cdr3_aa: CASSSGTSGALDTQYF

v_call: TRBV5-6
clone_size: few
d_call: .
j_call: TRBJ1-1
cdr3_nt: TGTGCCAGCAGCCCGTTACAGAACCACATGAACACTGAAGCTTTCTTT
cdr3_aa: CASSPLQNHMNTEAFF

v_call: TRBV11-2
clone_size: many
d_call: .
j_call: TRBJ1-1
cdr3_nt: TGTGCCAGCAGCCGAACAGAGAACACTGAAGCTTTCTTT
cdr3_aa: CASSRTENTEAFF

v_call: TRBV6-6
clone_size: few
d_call: .
j_call: TRBJ2-5
cdr3_nt: TGTGCCAGCAGTTACGCCGGGGCCGGAGAGACCCAGTACTTC
cdr3_aa: CASSYAGAGETQYF

v_call: TRBV5-1
clone_size: .
d_call: .
j_call: TRBJ2-7
cdr3_nt: TGCGCCAGCAGCTTATCCCACGGAAGGCCCTACGAGCAGTACTTC
cdr3_aa: CASSLSHGRPYEQYF

v_call: TRBV5-1
clone_size: .
d_call: .
j_call: TRBJ2-7
cdr3_nt: TGCGCCAGCAGCTTGGCCACGGACAGCTCCTACGAGCAGTACTTC
cdr3_aa: CASSLATDSSYEQYF

v_call: TRBV12-3/TRBV12-4
clone_size: few
d_call: .
j_call: TRBJ2-3
cdr3_nt: TGTGCCAGCGCGCGGGACTTTCGAGGAGATACGCAGTATTTT
cdr3_aa: CASARDFRGDTQYF

v_call: TRBV5-1
clone_size: few
d_call: .
j_call: TRBJ2-1
cdr3_nt: TGCGCCAGCAGCCCGAGGGCGGCAGGGAGCGTCGATGAGCAGTTCTTC
cdr3_aa: CASSPRAAGSVDEQFF

v_call: TRBV25-1
clone_size: .
d_call: TRBD2
j_call: TRBJ2-3
cdr3_nt: TGTGCCAGCAGTGAGCGGGGTAGCGGGGACACAGATACGCAGTATTTT
cdr3_aa: CASSERGSGDTDTQYF

v_call: TRBV4-3
clone_size: many
d_call: .
j_call: TRBJ2-1
cdr3_nt: TGCGCCAGCAGCCAAGAAACCCGGCAGGGTGGTTACAATGAGCAGTTCTTC
cdr3_aa: CASSQETRQGGYNEQFF

v_call: TRBV9
clone_size: .
d_call: TRBD1
j_call: TRBJ1-4
cdr3_nt: TGTGCCAGCAGCGAGAGGGGACAGGTCGGGGAAAAACTGTTTTTT
cdr3_aa: CASSERGQVGEKLFF

v_call: TRBV6-5
clone_size: few
d_call: TRBD2
j_call: TRBJ2-5
cdr3_nt: TGTGCCAGCAGTTACGGCGCCGGGGGGAGGGAGACCCAGTACTTC
cdr3_aa: CASSYGAGGRETQYF

v_call: TRBV6-1
clone_size: .
d_call: .
j_call: TRBJ2-6
cdr3_nt: TGTGCCAGCGGGGGGCGGGGACAGTCGTCCTCGGGGGCCAACGTCCTGACTTTC
cdr3_aa: CASGGRGQSSSGANVLTF

v_call: TRBV3-1
clone_size: .
d_call: .
j_call: TRBJ2-3
cdr3_nt: TGTGCCAGCAGCCGCCGACTAGTCTCTAGCACAGATACGCAGTATTTT
cdr3_aa: CASSRRLVSSTDTQYF

v_call: TRBV18
clone_size: few
d_call: TRBD2
j_call: TRBJ2-1
cdr3_nt: TGTGCCAGCTCACCCAAGTCCACTAGCGATGAGCAGTTCTTC
cdr3_aa: CASSPKSTSDEQFF

v_call: TRBV7-2
clone_size: many
d_call: .
j_call: TRBJ2-3
cdr3_nt: TGTGCCAGCAGCGCTACGGGGCCTACGCAGTATTTT
cdr3_aa: CASSATGPTQYF

v_call: TRBV4-2
clone_size: .
d_call: .
j_call: TRBJ2-2
cdr3_nt: TGTGCCAGCAGCCAAGAGACCGGTTGGAACACCGGGGAGCTGTTTTTT
cdr3_aa: CASSQETGWNTGELFF

v_call: TRBV12-3/TRBV12-4
clone_size: .
d_call: TRBD1
j_call: TRBJ1-1
cdr3_nt: TGTGCCAGCACCCTAAGGACAGGGGCGAAGACTGAAGCTTTCTTT
cdr3_aa: CASTLRTGAKTEAFF

v_call: TRBV6-1
clone_size: few
d_call: .
j_call: TRBJ2-1
cdr3_nt: TGTGCCAGCAGTGAAGGGTGGCGTGGGCGATACAATGAGCAGTTCTTC
cdr3_aa: CASSEGWRGRYNEQFF

v_call: TRBV6-2/TRBV6-3
clone_size: many
d_call: TRBD1
j_call: TRBJ1-6
cdr3_nt: TGTGCCAGCAGTAAAGCGGGACAGGGCGTTTCACCCCTCCACTTT
cdr3_aa: CASSKAGQGVSPLHF

v_call: TRBV7-9
clone_size: .
d_call: .
j_call: TRBJ1-1
cdr3_nt: TGTGCCAGCAGCTTAGCTGGCGGGGCTGAGGACACTGAAGCTTTCTTT
cdr3_aa: CASSLAGGAEDTEAFF

v_call: TRBV7-9
clone_size: .
d_call: TRBD2
j_call: TRBJ2-3
cdr3_nt: TGTGCCAGCCCCGGGGGGGCCTCAGATACGCAGTATTTT
cdr3_aa: CASPGGASDTQYF

v_call: TRBV20-1
clone_size: few
d_call: TRBD1
j_call: TRBJ2-7
cdr3_nt: TGCAGTGCTAGAACGGACAGGGAGTCCGAGCAGTACTTC
cdr3_aa: CSARTDRESEQYF